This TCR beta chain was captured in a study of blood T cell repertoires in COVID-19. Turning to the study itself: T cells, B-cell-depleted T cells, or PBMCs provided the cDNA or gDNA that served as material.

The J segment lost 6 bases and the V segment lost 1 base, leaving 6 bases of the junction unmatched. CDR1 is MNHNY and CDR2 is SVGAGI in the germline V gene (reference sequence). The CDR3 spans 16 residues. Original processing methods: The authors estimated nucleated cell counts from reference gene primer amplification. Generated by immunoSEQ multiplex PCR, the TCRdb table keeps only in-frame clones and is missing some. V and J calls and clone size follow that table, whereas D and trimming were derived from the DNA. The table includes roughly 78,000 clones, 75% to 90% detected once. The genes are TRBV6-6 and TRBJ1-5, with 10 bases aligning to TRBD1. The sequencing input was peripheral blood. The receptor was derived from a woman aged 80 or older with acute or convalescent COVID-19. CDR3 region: CASSYLTGTGVQPQHF. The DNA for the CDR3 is TGTGCCAGCAGTTACTTAACCGGGACAGGGGTTCAGCCCCAGCATTTT.